This T cell receptor (beta chain) was captured by sequencing in a study of OX40 agonist ivuxolimab in advanced cancers. The wider study: Partial responses occurred in Three dose-escalation patients, one with hepatocellular carcinoma and two with cutaneous melanoma. Study-wide results and limits: CD4+ and CD8+ T cells in blood underwent clonal expansion by week 6 at 0.1 to 3.0 mg/kg. Normalized T-cell clonal expansion was also low in a subset of nonresponders.

As to this clone: Its target is not known.

Generated by immunoSEQ multiplex PCR, the TCRdb table keeps only in-frame clones and is missing some. The sample contains 40,000 to 50,000 clones, approximately 86% of which appear only once. Germline values: CDR1 SGHNT, CDR2 YENEEA. The CDR3 has 16 amino acids. Germline trimming cut 4 bases from V and 4 bases from J; bases unmatched to any gene: 8. The sequence was collected from an adult with an advanced solid tumor such as melanoma, head and neck, liver or kidney cancer. The material sequenced was CD4+ or CD8+ T cells sorted from blood, taken in a trial of the OX40 agonist ivuxolimab. The rearrangement joins TRBV11-3 to TRBJ2-2, with 8 bases identical to TRBD2. The CDR3 coding sequence is TGTGCCAGCAGCTCTAGACTAGCGACTCTCACCGGGGAGCTGTTTTTT. It codes for CASSSRLATLTGELFF.